This T cell receptor beta chain was sequenced during a study of shared clonotypes between healthy human individuals. The CDR3 is 14 residues long. Trimming removed 3 bases at V and 3 bases at J, with 9 bases between. From germline, CDR1 is GTSNPN and CDR2 SVGIG (reference sequence). Naive CD4+ cells were CD45RA-selected; the remaining cells were memory. The assay used deep level. The table came from immunoSEQ multiplex PCR; TCRdb's copy has only in-frame clones and leaves some out. Of 2 million to 2.5 million clones in the sample, 95% were seen once. This sequence originates from a man aged 18 to 30 in good health. The sequencing sample was made of naive CD4+ T cells sorted from blood. The subset was: CD45RA+ positively selected. This chain joins TRBV30 and TRBJ1-6; D gene unclear. The CDR3 is CAWSQQFYNSPLHF. The CDR3 DNA is TGTGCCTGGAGCCAGCAGTTCTATAATTCACCCCTCCACTTT.